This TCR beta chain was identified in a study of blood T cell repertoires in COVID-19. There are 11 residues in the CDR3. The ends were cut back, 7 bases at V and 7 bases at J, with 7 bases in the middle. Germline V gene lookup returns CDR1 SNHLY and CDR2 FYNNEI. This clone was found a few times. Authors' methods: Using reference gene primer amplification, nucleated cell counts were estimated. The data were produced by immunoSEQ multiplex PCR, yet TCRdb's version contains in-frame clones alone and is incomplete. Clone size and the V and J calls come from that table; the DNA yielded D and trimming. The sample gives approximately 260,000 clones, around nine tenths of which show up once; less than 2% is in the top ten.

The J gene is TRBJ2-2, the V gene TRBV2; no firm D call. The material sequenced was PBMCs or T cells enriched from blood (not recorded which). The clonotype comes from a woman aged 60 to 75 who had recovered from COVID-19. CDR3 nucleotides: TGTGCCAGCACCCCTTTCGGGGAGCTGTTTTTT. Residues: CASTPFGELFF.